Below are 8 T cell receptor beta chains sequenced from a single sample in a study of blood T cell repertoires in COVID-19. Some clones are missing from TCRdb's copy, which holds only in-frame ones; the method was immunoSEQ multiplex PCR. The sample carries some 460,000 clones, about nine tenths recorded once. Material for sequencing was PBMCs or T cells enriched from blood (not recorded which). These receptors originate from a woman younger than 30 who had recovered from COVID-19.

J is TRBJ1-1 and V is TRBV6-5; the D gene is possibly TRBD1 (5 bases). This CDR3 has 16 amino acids. The V and J ends lost 2 bases and 1 base respectively, with 14 bases between them. The germline CDR1 and CDR2 sequences are MNHEY and SVGAGI. The CDR3 spells CASSYPTDPSNTEAFF. The CDR3 region has the DNA TGTGCCAGCAGTTACCCGACAGACCCTTCGAACACTGAAGCTTTCTTT.

In this sample, this clone turned up once. The V call is TRBV19, the J call TRBJ1-5, with TRBD1 matching over 7 bases. Germline CDR1 is LNHDA and CDR2 is SQIVND (reference sequence). The CDR3 spans 15 residues. V was pared by 7 bases and J by 4 bases, with 10 bases of the junction left unmatched. The CDR3 protein is CASTLDRAENQPQHF. For the CDR3, the DNA is TGTGCCAGTACCTTAGACAGGGCCGAAAATCAGCCCCAGCATTTT.

The J gene is TRBJ2-3, the V gene TRBV7-9; D uncertain. CDR1 and CDR2 from the germline V gene are SEHNR and FQNEAQ (reference sequence). This CDR3 has 13 residues. V was cut by 1 base and J by 5 bases, with 7 bases left in between. The CDR3 spells CASSLDYLDTQYF. CDR3 coding DNA: TGTGCCAGCAGCTTAGACTACTTAGATACGCAGTATTTT.

The CDR3 loop is CASSHGPGGEQYF. For the CDR3, the DNA is TGTGCCAGCAGCCATGGCCCAGGGGGTGAGCAGTACTTC. The chain carries TRBV11-2 and TRBJ2-7; 7 bases align to TRBD1. The CDR3 has 13 amino acids. Germline-derived CDR1 and CDR2 are SGHAT and FQNNGV. The J segment lost 7 bases and the V segment lost 5 bases, leaving 8 bases of the junction unmatched.

The genes are TRBV11-2 and TRBJ1-4; D not resolved. The CDR3 has 13 amino acids. V was pared by 6 bases and J by 8 bases, with 13 bases between. Per germline, CDR1 SGHAT and CDR2 FQNNGV. The CDR3 bases are TGTGCCAGCAGGAGCATTGGCGGGGAAAAACTGTTTTTT. As protein: CASRSIGGEKLFF.

The rearrangement links TRBV15 to TRBJ1-1, with unresolved D. From germline, CDR1 is LNHNV and CDR2 YYDKDF (reference sequence). The CDR3 totals 15 residues. V lost 0 bases, J lost 3 bases, and 11 bases lay in between. This CDR3 reads CATSREAFLDTEAFF. CDR3 coding DNA: TGTGCCACCAGCAGAGAAGCATTTCTGGACACTGAAGCTTTCTTT. Combining the CDR3 with reference TRBV15 and TRBJ1-1 gives the whole variable domain DAMVIQNPRYQVTQFGKPVTLSCSQTLNHNVMYWYQQKSSQAPKLLFHYYDKDFNNEADTPDNFQSRRPNTSFCFLDIRSPGLGDTAMYLCATSREAFLDTEAFFGQGTRLTVV.

The CDR3 region is CASSTDREPQPQHF. In DNA form, the CDR3 reads TGTGCCAGTAGTACAGACAGGGAACCTCAGCCCCAGCATTTT. This rearrangement joins TRBV19 to TRBJ1-5; 7 nucleotides match TRBD1. The junction had 6 bases not matched to a gene; V was cut back by 4 bases and J by 6 bases. Germline assignment: CDR1 LNHDA and CDR2 SQIVND (reference sequence). The CDR3 is made up of 14 amino acids.

The rearrangement uses TRBV7-2 and TRBJ2-3, with TRBD2 identical over 7 bases. This CDR3 has 18 residues. V lost 1 base and J lost 8; bases outside the gene matches: 18. CDR1 SGHTA and CDR2 FQGNSA come from the germline V gene. CDR3 loop: CASSLVARGLLLEGTQYF. The CDR3 DNA reads TGTGCCAGCAGCTTAGTCGCCCGGGGACTATTATTAGAGGGTACGCAGTATTTT.